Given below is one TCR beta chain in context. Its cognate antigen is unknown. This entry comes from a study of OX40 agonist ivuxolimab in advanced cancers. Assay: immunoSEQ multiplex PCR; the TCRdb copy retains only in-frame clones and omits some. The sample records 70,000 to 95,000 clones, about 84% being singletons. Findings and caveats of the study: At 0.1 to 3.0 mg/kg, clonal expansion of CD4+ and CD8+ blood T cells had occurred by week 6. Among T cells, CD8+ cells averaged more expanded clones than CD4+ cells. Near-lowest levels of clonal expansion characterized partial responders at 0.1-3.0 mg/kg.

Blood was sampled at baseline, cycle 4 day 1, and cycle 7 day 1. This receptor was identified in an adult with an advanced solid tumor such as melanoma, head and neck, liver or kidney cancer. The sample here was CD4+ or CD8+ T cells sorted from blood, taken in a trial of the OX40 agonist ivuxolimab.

The CDR3 sequence: CAWSVPQGFVGYTF. As DNA, the CDR3 is TGTGCCTGGAGTGTACCCCAGGGGTTCGTTGGCTACACCTTC. This chain links TRBV30 with TRBJ1-2; a possible D gene is TRBD1 (6 bases). The CDR3 sequence is 14 residues long. V was clipped by 0 bases and J by 7 bases, with 15 bases between them. Germline CDR1 and CDR2: GTSNPN and SVGIG (reference sequence).